This T cell receptor (beta chain) was identified in a study of patients and donors after allogeneic stem cell transplantation. TCRdb analysed the RT-PCR reads with MiXCR anew, one entry per CDR3 protein. Here the sample spans 390,000 or so distinct CDR3 sequences, around 15% being singletons. CDR1 SGHDT and CDR2 YYEEEE come from the germline V gene. Trimming took off 6 bases at V and 3 bases at J, with 12 bases between the two ends. This CDR3 comprises 13 residues. The receptor comes from a human donor who was either an allogeneic HSCT recipient or a stem cell or donor lymphocyte infusion donor (not recorded which). It is not recorded whose cells these are; they may come from a transplant donor. J is TRBJ1-1 and V is TRBV5-6; D gene unclear. The sequenced sample was blood, either unsorted or a sorted T cell fraction (not recorded which). The CDR3 coding sequence is TGTGCCAGCACCGCCATGGGTTACACTGAAGCTTTCTTT. Amino acid sequence: CASTAMGYTEAFF. Using reference TRBV5-6 and TRBJ1-1 for the parts outside the CDR3, the full variable domain is DAGVTQSPTHLIKTRGQQVTLRCSPKSGHDTVSWYQQALGQGPQFIFQYYEEEERQRGNFPDRFSGHQFPNYSSELNVNALLLGDSALYLCASTAMGYTEAFFGQGTRLTVV.